The 11 T cell receptor beta chains reported below all come from one sample, sequenced in a study of early T cells in non-severe SARS-CoV-2 infection. Each CDR3 protein gets one entry after TCRdb re-called the 5' RACE reads with MiXCR. The sample yields about 48,000 distinct CDR3 sequences, around 5.2% seen once. Sequencing was done on a sample of whole blood. The receptors originated from an adult who was a healthcare worker with PCR-confirmed SARS-CoV-2 infection or an uninfected control (not recorded which).

The chain carries TRBV7-9 and TRBJ2-2; 8 bases are a match to TRBD2. The CDR3 runs 15 residues. Germline trimming cut 5 bases from V and 1 base from J; bases unmatched to any gene: 3. Per germline, CDR1 SEHNR and CDR2 FQNEAQ (reference sequence). The CDR3 is CASSTLAGNTGELFF. The CDR3 DNA reads TGTGCCAGCAGCACCCTAGCGGGGAACACCGGGGAGCTGTTTTTT. The variable domain in full, with the rest retrieved from reference TRBV7-9 and TRBJ2-2, is DTGVSQNPRHKITKRGQNVTFRCDPISEHNRLYWYRQTLGQGPEFLTYFQNEAQLEKSRLLSDRFSAERPKGSFSTLEIQRTEQGDSAMYLCASSTLAGNTGELFFGEGSRLTVL.

This clonotype was found a few times. The chain employs TRBV4-1 and TRBJ2-1; D is undetermined. The germline V gene encodes CDR1 MGHRA and CDR2 YSYEKL. Between the trimmed V and J ends, which lost 4 bases and 1 base, there was a span of 11 bases. The CDR3 is 15 residues long. The CDR3 region has the DNA TGCGCCAGCAGCCCCTTAGGGCTTTCCTACAATGAGCAGTTCTTC. It translates to CASSPLGLSYNEQFF.

CDR3 loop: CASSPETGRQPQHF. CDR3 DNA sequence: TGTGCCAGCTCACCCGAGACAGGACGTCAGCCCCAGCATTTT. V and J are TRBV18 and TRBJ1-5; perhaps TRBD1 as D (6 bases). This CDR3 region has 14 residues. V lost 3 bases and J 6 bases, leaving 12 bases between the germline ends. The V gene's germline CDR1 is KGHSH and CDR2 LQKENI.

This clonotype occurred many times. The chain couples TRBV21-1 to TRBJ1-5. TRBV21-1 is reported as a pseudogene. This CDR3 has 15 residues. The CDR3 region is CASSGRHRERQPQHF. The CDR3 DNA follows: TGTGCCAGCAGCGGTCGACATAGGGAAAGGCAGCCCCAGCATTTT.

This clonotype was observed at least ten times. V and J are TRBV15 and TRBJ1-1; D call uncertain. Germline assignment: CDR1 LNHNV and CDR2 YYDKDF (reference sequence). The CDR3 sequence is 16 residues long. With 0 bases removed from V and 2 bases from J, the gap between germline ends came to 13 bases. The CDR3 is CATSREEIRTNTEAFF. CDR3 DNA: TGTGCCACCAGCAGAGAGGAGATCAGGACTAACACTGAAGCTTTCTTT.

A few counts support this clonotype. V is TRBV7-9 and J is TRBJ1-1; 7 positions agree with TRBD1. Losses at the gene ends were 5 bases for V and 2 bases for J; bases not matched to a gene: 5. Germline V CDR1 and CDR2: SEHNR, FQNEAQ (reference sequence). CDR3 length: 14 residues. Here the CDR3 DNA reads TGTGCCAGCAGCCTGACAGGGCCAAACACTGAAGCTTTCTTT. It is translated as CASSLTGPNTEAFF.

There are many counts of this clonotype. This chain links TRBV12-3 or TRBV12-4 with TRBJ2-5, with 8 bases matching TRBD2. The CDR3 has 15 residues. J lost 1 base, V lost 3 bases, and 4 bases had no gene match. CDR3 nucleotide sequence: TGTGCCAGCAGTTTTGCGGGGGGCCGCCAAGAGACCCAGTACTTC. This codes for CASSFAGGRQETQYF.

This clonotype was found many times. This chain joins TRBV18 and TRBJ2-3; D not certain. The CDR3 spans 15 residues. Per germline, CDR1 KGHSH and CDR2 LQKENI. V was clipped by 3 bases and J by 1 base, with 11 bases between them. CDR3 protein: CASSPSGVGTDTQYF. The CDR3 region has the DNA TGTGCCAGCTCACCTTCCGGTGTTGGCACAGATACGCAGTATTTT.

This clonotype was observed a few times. The chain has TRBV18 and TRBJ2-5; 11 bases line up with TRBD2. This CDR3 has 14 residues. J was trimmed by 5 bases and V by 8 bases; bases with no gene match: 7. Germline values: CDR1 KGHSH, CDR2 LQKENI. The CDR3 loop reads CASKTGLAAETQYF. CDR3 in DNA: TGTGCCAGCAAGACGGGACTAGCGGCCGAGACCCAGTACTTC.

This clonotype turned up a few times. The chain joins TRBV7-2 to TRBJ1-1, with TRBD1 matching over 8 bases. After removal of 5 bases from V and 6 bases from J, the junction contained 5 bases not matched to a gene. The V gene's germline CDR1 is SGHTA and CDR2 FQGNSA. This CDR3 region has 13 residues. In DNA form, the CDR3 reads TGTGCCAGCAGCACATGGACAGGGTCTGAAGCTTTCTTT. It yields the protein CASSTWTGSEAFF.

This clonotype was seen ten or more times. This chain connects TRBV28 to TRBJ1-2; a possible D gene is TRBD1 (6 bases). V gave up 3 bases and J gave up 1 base, with 12 bases separating them. The CDR3 length is 15 residues. Germline V CDR1 and CDR2: MDHEN, SYDVKM. As DNA, the CDR3 is TGTGCCAGCAGTTTTCCAGGGGCCCTTAACTATGGCTACACCTTC. Protein product: CASSFPGALNYGYTF.